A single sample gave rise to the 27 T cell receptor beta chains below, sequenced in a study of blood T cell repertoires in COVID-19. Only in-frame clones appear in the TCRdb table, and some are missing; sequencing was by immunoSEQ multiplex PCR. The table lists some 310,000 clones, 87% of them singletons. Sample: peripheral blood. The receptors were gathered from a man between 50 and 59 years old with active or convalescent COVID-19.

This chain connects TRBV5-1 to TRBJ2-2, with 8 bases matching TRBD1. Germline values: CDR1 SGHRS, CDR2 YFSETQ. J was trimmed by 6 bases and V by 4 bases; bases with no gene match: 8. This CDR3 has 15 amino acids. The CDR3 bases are TGCGCCAGCAGCCCCTCGACAGGGGAAGCCGGGGAGCTGTTTTTT. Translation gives CASSPSTGEAGELFF. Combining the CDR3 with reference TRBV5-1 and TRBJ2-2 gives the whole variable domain KAGVTQTPRYLIKTRGQQVTLSCSPISGHRSVSWYQQTPGQGLQFLFEYFSETQRNKGNFPGRFSGRQFSNSRSEMNVSTLELGDSALYLCASSPSTGEAGELFFGEGSRLTVL.

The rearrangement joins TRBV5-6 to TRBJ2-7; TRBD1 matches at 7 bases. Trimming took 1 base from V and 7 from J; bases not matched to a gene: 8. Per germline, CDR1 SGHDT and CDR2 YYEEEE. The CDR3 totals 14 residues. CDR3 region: CASSLRTGVLEQYF. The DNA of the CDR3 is TGTGCCAGCAGCTTGAGAACAGGGGTCTTAGAGCAGTACTTC.

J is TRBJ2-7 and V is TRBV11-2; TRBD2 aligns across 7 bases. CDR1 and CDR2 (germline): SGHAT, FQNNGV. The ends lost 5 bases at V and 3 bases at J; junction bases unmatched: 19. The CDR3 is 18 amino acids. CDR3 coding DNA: TGTGCCAGCAGCAAGGAGCTCTGGGGAGGGGTGGCCGTCTACGAGCAGTACTTC. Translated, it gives CASSKELWGGVAVYEQYF.

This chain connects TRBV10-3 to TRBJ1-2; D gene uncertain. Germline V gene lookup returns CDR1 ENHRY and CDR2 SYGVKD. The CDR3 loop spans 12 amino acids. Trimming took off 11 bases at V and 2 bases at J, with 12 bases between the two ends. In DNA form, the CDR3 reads TGTGCCGTAAGGGAGGACAACTATGGCTACACCTTC. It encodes CAVREDNYGYTF.

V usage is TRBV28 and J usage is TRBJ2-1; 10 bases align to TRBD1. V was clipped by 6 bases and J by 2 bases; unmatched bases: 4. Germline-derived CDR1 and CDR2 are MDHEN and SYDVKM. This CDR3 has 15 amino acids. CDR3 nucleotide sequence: TGTGCCAGCAGCCTCGGGACAGGGGCCTACAATGAGCAGTTCTTC. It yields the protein CASSLGTGAYNEQFF.

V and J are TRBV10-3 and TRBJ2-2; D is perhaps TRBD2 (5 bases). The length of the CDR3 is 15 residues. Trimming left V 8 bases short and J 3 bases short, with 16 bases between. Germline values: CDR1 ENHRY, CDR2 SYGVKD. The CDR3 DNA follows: TGTGCCATCTCGGGCAGTAAGGGAGACACCGGGGAGCTGTTTTTT. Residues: CAISGSKGDTGELFF.

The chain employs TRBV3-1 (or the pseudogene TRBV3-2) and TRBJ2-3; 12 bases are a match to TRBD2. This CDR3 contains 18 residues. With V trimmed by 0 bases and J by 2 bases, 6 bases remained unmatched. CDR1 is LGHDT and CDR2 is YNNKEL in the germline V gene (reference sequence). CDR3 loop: CASSQDLGLAGPTDTQYF. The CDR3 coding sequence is TGTGCCAGCAGCCAAGATCTTGGACTAGCGGGGCCCACAGATACGCAGTATTTT.

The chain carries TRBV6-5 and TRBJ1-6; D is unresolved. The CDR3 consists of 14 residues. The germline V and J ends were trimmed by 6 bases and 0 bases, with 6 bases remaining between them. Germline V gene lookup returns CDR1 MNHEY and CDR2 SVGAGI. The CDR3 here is CASSLGSYNSPLHF. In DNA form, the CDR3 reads TGTGCCAGCAGCCTCGGCTCCTATAATTCACCCCTCCACTTT.

The CDR3: CASSWGTGGLDTQYF. The CDR3 nucleotides are TGTGCCAGCTCCTGGGGGACAGGGGGCCTGGATACGCAGTATTTT. The V gene is TRBV7-2, the J gene TRBJ2-3, with TRBD1 identical over 12 bases. Germline CDR1 is SGHTA and CDR2 is FQGNSA. The junction had 9 bases not matched to a gene; V was cut back by 8 bases and J by 6 bases. This CDR3 has 15 amino acids.

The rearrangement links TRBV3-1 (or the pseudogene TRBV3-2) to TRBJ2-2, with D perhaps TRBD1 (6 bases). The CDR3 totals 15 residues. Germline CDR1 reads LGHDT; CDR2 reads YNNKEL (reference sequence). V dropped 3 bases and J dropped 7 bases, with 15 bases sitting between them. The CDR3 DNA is TGTGCCAGCAGCCAGCGGCTGGGGGCTGGCGGGGAGCTGTTTTTT. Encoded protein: CASSQRLGAGGELFF.

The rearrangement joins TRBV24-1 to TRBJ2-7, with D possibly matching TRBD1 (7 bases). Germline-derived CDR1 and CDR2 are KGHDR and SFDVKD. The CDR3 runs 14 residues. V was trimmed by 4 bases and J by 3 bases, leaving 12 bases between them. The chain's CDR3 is CATSERDSLYEQYF. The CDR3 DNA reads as TGTGCCACCAGTGAGCGGGACAGCCTCTACGAGCAGTACTTC.

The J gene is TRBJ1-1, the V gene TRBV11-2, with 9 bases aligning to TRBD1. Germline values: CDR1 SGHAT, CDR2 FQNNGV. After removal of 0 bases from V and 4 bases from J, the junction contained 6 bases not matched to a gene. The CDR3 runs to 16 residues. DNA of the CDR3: TGTGCCAGCAGCTTAGATCTTGGGACAGGGCGCACTGAAGCTTTCTTT. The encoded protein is CASSLDLGTGRTEAFF.

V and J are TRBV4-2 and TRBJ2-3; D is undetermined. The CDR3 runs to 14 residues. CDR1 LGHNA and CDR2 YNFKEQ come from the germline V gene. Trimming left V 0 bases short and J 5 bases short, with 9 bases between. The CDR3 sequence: CASSQEGRRDTQYF. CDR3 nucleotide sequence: TGTGCCAGCAGCCAAGAGGGTCGGAGAGATACGCAGTATTTT.

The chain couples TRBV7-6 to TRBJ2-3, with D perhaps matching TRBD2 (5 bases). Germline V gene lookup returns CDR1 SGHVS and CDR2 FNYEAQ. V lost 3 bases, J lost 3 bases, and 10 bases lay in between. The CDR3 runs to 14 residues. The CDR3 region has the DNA TGTGCCAGCAGCTTTTCTAGCCTTACAGATACGCAGTATTTT. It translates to CASSFSSLTDTQYF.

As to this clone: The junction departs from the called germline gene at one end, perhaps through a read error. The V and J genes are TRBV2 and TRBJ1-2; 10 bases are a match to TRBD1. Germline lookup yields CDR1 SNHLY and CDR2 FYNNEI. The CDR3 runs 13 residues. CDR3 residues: CAGRQGAMDGYTF. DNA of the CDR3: TGTGCCGGCAGACAGGGGGCGATGGATGGCTACACCTTC. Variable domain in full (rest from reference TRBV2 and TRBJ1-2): EPEVTQTPSHQVTQMGQEVILRCVPISNHLYFYWYRQILGQKVEFLVSFYNNEISEKSEIFDDQFSVERPDGSNFTLKIRSTKLEDSAMYFCAGRQGAMDGYTFGSGTRLTVV.

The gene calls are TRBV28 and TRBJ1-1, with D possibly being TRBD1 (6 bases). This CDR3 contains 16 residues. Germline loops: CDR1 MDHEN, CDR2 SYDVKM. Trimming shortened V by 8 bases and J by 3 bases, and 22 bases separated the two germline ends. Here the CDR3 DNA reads TGTGCCAGCCTAGGACAGAGTCTACTCGACGACACTGAAGCTTTCTTT. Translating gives CASLGQSLLDDTEAFF.

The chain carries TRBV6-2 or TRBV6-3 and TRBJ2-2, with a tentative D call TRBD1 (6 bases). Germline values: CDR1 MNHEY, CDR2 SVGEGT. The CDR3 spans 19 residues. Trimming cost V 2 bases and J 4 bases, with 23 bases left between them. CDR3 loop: CASSYLSPGVPTSTGELFF. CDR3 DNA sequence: TGTGCCAGCAGTTACCTGTCCCCAGGGGTCCCCACCTCCACCGGGGAGCTGTTTTTT.

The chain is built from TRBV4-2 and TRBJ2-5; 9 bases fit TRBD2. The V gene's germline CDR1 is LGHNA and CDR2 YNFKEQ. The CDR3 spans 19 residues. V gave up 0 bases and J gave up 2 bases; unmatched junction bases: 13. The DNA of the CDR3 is TGTGCCAGCAGCCAAGAAAGAGGGGGTCTAGCGGGACTACAAGAGACCCAGTACTTC. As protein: CASSQERGGLAGLQETQYF.

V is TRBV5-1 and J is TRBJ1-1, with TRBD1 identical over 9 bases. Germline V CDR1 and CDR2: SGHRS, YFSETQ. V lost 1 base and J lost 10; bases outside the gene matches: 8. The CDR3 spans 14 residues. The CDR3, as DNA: TGCGCCAGCAGCTTGAGGGACAGGGAGGCGGGAGCTTTCTTT. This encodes CASSLRDREAGAFF.

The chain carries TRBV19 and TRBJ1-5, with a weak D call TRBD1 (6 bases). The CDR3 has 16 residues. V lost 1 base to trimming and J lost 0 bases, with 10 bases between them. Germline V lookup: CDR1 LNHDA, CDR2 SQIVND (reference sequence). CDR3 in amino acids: CASSIGQGYSNQPQHF. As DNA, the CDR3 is TGTGCCAGTAGTATAGGTCAGGGGTATAGCAATCAGCCCCAGCATTTT.

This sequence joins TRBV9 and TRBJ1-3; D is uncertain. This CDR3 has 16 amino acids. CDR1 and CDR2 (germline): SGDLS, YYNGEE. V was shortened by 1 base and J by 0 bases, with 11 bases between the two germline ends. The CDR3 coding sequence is TGTGCCAGCAGCGTATTCGGGTCTGACTCTGGAAACACCATATATTTT. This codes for CASSVFGSDSGNTIYF.

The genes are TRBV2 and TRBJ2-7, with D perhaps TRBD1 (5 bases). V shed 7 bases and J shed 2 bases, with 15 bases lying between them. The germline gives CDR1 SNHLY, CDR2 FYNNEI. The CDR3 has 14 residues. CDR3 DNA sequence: TGTGCCAGCACCCCCCCGACAGAGACCTACGAGCAGTACTTC. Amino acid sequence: CASTPPTETYEQYF.

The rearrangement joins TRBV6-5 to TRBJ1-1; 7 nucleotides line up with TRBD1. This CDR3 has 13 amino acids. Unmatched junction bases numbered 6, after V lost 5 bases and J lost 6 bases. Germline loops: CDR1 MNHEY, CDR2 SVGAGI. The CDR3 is CASSRRQGSEAFF. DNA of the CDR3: TGTGCCAGCAGTCGCCGACAGGGCTCTGAAGCTTTCTTT.

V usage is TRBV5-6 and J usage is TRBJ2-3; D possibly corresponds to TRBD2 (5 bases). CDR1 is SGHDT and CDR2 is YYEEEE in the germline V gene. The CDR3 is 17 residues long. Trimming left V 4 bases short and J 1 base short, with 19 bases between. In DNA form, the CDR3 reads TGTGCCAGCAGCCTTTTCCTCGACCCCGGGGGCACAGATACGCAGTATTTT. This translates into CASSLFLDPGGTDTQYF.

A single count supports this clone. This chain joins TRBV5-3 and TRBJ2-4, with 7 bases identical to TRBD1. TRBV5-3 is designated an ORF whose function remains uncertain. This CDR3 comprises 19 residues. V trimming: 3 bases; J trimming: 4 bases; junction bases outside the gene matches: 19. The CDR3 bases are TGTGCCAGAAGCTGTCGTAGGTCCCGGGACAGAAGGGAAAAAAACATTCAGTACTTC. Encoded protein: CARSCRRSRDRREKNIQYF.

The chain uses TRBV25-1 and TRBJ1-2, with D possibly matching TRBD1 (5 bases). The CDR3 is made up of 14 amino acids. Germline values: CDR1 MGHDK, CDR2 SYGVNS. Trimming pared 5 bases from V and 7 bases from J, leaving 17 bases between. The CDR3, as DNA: TGTGCCAGCAGTCGAGAGGGGAGGATGAGTGGCTACACCTTC. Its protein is CASSREGRMSGYTF.

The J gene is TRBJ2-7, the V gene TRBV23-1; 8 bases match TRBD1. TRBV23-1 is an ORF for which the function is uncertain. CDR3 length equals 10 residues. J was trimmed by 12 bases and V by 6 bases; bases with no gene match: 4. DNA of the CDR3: TGCGCCAGCAGGGACAGGGTTTGGTACTTC. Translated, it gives CASRDRVWYF.